Following are 7 T cell receptor beta chains from one sample sequenced in a study of blood T cell repertoires in COVID-19. The method was immunoSEQ multiplex PCR; TCRdb's version includes in-frame clones alone and lacks a portion of them. Counted here are about 220,000 clones, around 88% occurring once; the ten biggest clones make up roughly 14%. The material sequenced was PBMCs or T cells enriched from blood (not recorded which). Every receptor here comes from a woman between 45 and 65 years old with acute COVID-19.

This sequence joins TRBV27 and TRBJ2-7; TRBD2 aligns across 12 bases. The V gene end was trimmed by 2 bases and the J gene end by 6 bases; junction bases not matched to a gene: 2. The CDR3 loop spans 14 amino acids. Germline V gives CDR1 MNHEY, CDR2 SMNVEV (reference sequence). The CDR3 coding sequence is TGTGCCAGCAGTTTAGGACTAGCGGGACGCGAGCAGTACTTC. Its protein is CASSLGLAGREQYF.

V usage is TRBV4-1 and J usage is TRBJ2-2; 9 nucleotides align to TRBD2. The CDR3 contains 15 residues. Germline loops: CDR1 MGHRA, CDR2 YSYEKL. The V and J ends lost 2 bases and 4 bases, in that order; junction bases with no gene match: 2. The CDR3, as DNA: TGCGCCAGCAGCCAACTAGCGGGGAGCACCGGGGAGCTGTTTTTT. Translated, it gives CASSQLAGSTGELFF.

This chain connects TRBV10-3 to TRBJ2-5, with 8 bases that match TRBD1. Looked up from germline, CDR1 is ENHRY and CDR2 is SYGVKD. The CDR3 covers 13 residues. The V gene end was trimmed by 5 bases and the J gene end by 5 bases; junction bases not matched to a gene: 4. CDR3 DNA: TGTGCCATCAGTTGGAACAGGGGGGAGACCCAGTACTTC. It specifies CAISWNRGETQYF.

This clone appeared once. The CDR3 sequence: CASSDRGLYNSPLHF. For the CDR3, the DNA is TGTGCCAGCAGTGACAGGGGGCTTTATAATTCACCCCTCCACTTT. V usage is TRBV6-1 and J usage is TRBJ1-6; the match to TRBD1 covers 8 bases. The CDR3 spans 15 residues. CDR1 and CDR2 from the germline V gene are MNHNS and SASEGT. V trimming: 3 bases; J trimming: 4 bases; junction bases outside the gene matches: 2.

The V call is TRBV20-1, the J call TRBJ2-7; D gene unclear. V lost 3 bases and J lost 3, with 9 bases in between. CDR1 DFQATT and CDR2 SNEGSKA come from the germline V gene (reference sequence). The CDR3 length is 12 residues. The CDR3 DNA follows: TGCAGTGCTAGTTTACTGCGCTACGAGCAGTACTTC. It translates to CSASLLRYEQYF.

In this sample, this clone turned up once. This chain's CDR3 is CASSLGGQGPMNTEAFF. CDR3 nucleotide sequence: TGTGCCAGCAGCTTGGGAGGTCAGGGCCCCATGAACACTGAAGCTTTCTTT. The gene calls are TRBV5-4 and TRBJ1-1; D is possibly TRBD1 (5 bases). The CDR3 loop spans 17 amino acids. Germline CDR1 and CDR2: SGHNT and YYREEE (reference sequence). Trimming removed 0 bases at V and 0 bases at J, with 15 bases between. The full variable domain, in which reference TRBV5-4 and TRBJ1-1 provide the parts outside the CDR3, is ETGVTQSPTHLIKTRGQQVTLRCSSQSGHNTVSWYQQALGQGPQFIFQYYREEENGRGNFPPRFSGLQFPNYSSELNVNALELDDSALYLCASSLGGQGPMNTEAFFGQGTRLTVV.

V gene TRBV6-5 combines with J gene TRBJ1-2, with D uncertain. CDR1 is MNHEY, CDR2 SVGAGI, per germline. Trimming stripped 0 bases from V and 3 bases from J, with 11 bases between. There are 15 residues in the CDR3. The CDR3 reads CASSYSPNGDYGYTF. DNA of the CDR3: TGTGCCAGCAGTTACTCTCCTAACGGGGACTATGGCTACACCTTC.